Listed below are T cell receptor beta chains from one sample, sequenced in a study of CD4 T cell repertoires in COVID-19. Here immunoSEQ multiplex PCR was the method, and the copy in TCRdb shows in-frame clones only, minus some. The table records about 75,000 clones, about 80% of them present only once. Sequenced here: CD4+ T cells from peripheral blood, sampled after recovery from COVID-19. The receptors derive from a human donor who had COVID-19. Each CDR3 is given with its conserved first and last residue. The order of the fields is J gene, clone size, D gene, V gene, CDR3 DNA, CDR3 protein. The D gene is left open where the match is weak. Expanded clones get a size class; other rows say once, few or many, or leave the size out.

j_gene: TRBJ2-7
abundance: .
d_gene: TRBD2
v_gene: TRBV6-2/TRBV6-3
CDR3nt: TGTGCCAGCAGTCGGGGTTGGAGGGAGGGGACCTACGAGCAGTACTTC
CDR3aa: CASSRGWREGTYEQYF

j_gene: TRBJ2-7
abundance: .
d_gene: TRBD1
v_gene: TRBV5-1
CDR3nt: TGCGCCAGCAGCTCTCAGGGACAGGGGTCCTACGAGCAGTACTTC
CDR3aa: CASSSQGQGSYEQYF

j_gene: TRBJ2-7
abundance: once
d_gene: TRBD2
v_gene: TRBV28
CDR3nt: TGTGCCAGCAGTTTCCCGGCTAGCGGGAGACGTGAGCAGTACTTC
CDR3aa: CASSFPASGRREQYF

j_gene: TRBJ2-5
abundance: once
d_gene: .
v_gene: TRBV19
CDR3nt: TGTGCCAGTAGTATAAGGGGCGACGGAGAGACCCAGTACTTC
CDR3aa: CASSIRGDGETQYF

j_gene: TRBJ2-7
abundance: .
d_gene: .
v_gene: TRBV6-5
CDR3nt: TGTGCCAGCAGTACACGCCTGACTCCTCGGTACGAGCAGTACTTC
CDR3aa: CASSTRLTPRYEQYF

j_gene: TRBJ2-1
abundance: .
d_gene: .
v_gene: TRBV24-1
CDR3nt: TGTGCCACCAGTGATTTTGGCAGGGGAGGAAGTGAGCAGTTCTTC
CDR3aa: CATSDFGRGGSEQFF

j_gene: TRBJ2-1
abundance: .
d_gene: TRBD2
v_gene: TRBV5-1
CDR3nt: TGCGCCAGCAGCGCTGTGATGGAGCTAGCGGGGTACGGTGAGCAGTTCTTC
CDR3aa: CASSAVMELAGYGEQFF

j_gene: TRBJ2-6
abundance: .
d_gene: .
v_gene: TRBV2
CDR3nt: TGTGCCAGCAGTGATGCGGGGTCTGGGGCCAACGTCCTGACTTTC
CDR3aa: CASSDAGSGANVLTF

j_gene: TRBJ2-4
abundance: .
d_gene: TRBD1
v_gene: TRBV19
CDR3nt: TGTGCCAGTCGGGGGACAGGGGGGAACATTCAGTACTTC
CDR3aa: CASRGTGGNIQYF

j_gene: TRBJ2-7
abundance: .
d_gene: TRBD2
v_gene: TRBV10-3
CDR3nt: TGTGCCATCAGTGAGAGGGGACTAGCGGGGGGCCTATATTCCTACGAGCAGTACTTC
CDR3aa: CAISERGLAGGLYSYEQYF

j_gene: TRBJ1-2
abundance: once
d_gene: TRBD1
v_gene: TRBV6-5
CDR3nt: TGTGCCAGCAGACGACAGGGAAGCGGCTACACCTTC
CDR3aa: CASRRQGSGYTF

j_gene: TRBJ1-1
abundance: .
d_gene: TRBD1
v_gene: TRBV7-8
CDR3nt: TGTGCCAGCAGCTTGGTGGTGTCGGACAGGGCCACTGAAGCTTTCTTT
CDR3aa: CASSLVVSDRATEAFF

j_gene: TRBJ2-5
abundance: once
d_gene: .
v_gene: TRBV15
CDR3nt: TGTGCCACCAGCAGAGATCCCTTGACAGGAGAGACCCAGTACTTC
CDR3aa: CATSRDPLTGETQYF

j_gene: TRBJ2-1
abundance: .
d_gene: .
v_gene: TRBV19
CDR3nt: TGTGCCAGTAGTATTCCCCCCTCCTACAATGAGCAGTTCTTC
CDR3aa: CASSIPPSYNEQFF

j_gene: TRBJ1-2
abundance: .
d_gene: .
v_gene: TRBV29-1
CDR3nt: TGCAGCGTGCGGCAGGGCAGAAACTATGACTACACCTTC
CDR3aa: CSVRQGRNYDYTF

j_gene: TRBJ2-5
abundance: .
d_gene: .
v_gene: TRBV19
CDR3nt: TGTGCCAGTAGTATGAGGGTCCAAAGGGAGACCCAGTACTTC
CDR3aa: CASSMRVQRETQYF

j_gene: TRBJ2-5
abundance: once
d_gene: .
v_gene: TRBV19
CDR3nt: TGTGCCAGTAGTATGGGTGTCGGACAGTCTGAGACCCAGTACTTC
CDR3aa: CASSMGVGQSETQYF

j_gene: TRBJ1-1
abundance: .
d_gene: TRBD1
v_gene: TRBV6-5
CDR3nt: TGTGCCAGCAGTTCGACAGGGTTTACTGAAGCTTTCTTT
CDR3aa: CASSSTGFTEAFF

j_gene: TRBJ2-7
abundance: once
d_gene: .
v_gene: TRBV20-1
CDR3nt: TGCAGTGCTAGTCGGAGCGGCGAGCAGTACTTC
CDR3aa: CSASRSGEQYF

j_gene: TRBJ2-7
abundance: .
d_gene: TRBD2
v_gene: TRBV28
CDR3nt: TGTGCCAGCAAGGCTAGCGGGGGGTCCTACGAGCAGTACTTC
CDR3aa: CASKASGGSYEQYF

j_gene: TRBJ1-2
abundance: .
d_gene: .
v_gene: TRBV3-1/TRBV3-2
CDR3nt: TGTGCCAGCAGCCCCTCCGGCCCAGGGTTAGGCTACACCTTC
CDR3aa: CASSPSGPGLGYTF

j_gene: TRBJ2-5
abundance: .
d_gene: TRBD2
v_gene: TRBV11-2
CDR3nt: TGTGCCAGCAGCTTAAGTGCGGGACTAGCGGGGGGAGAGACCCAGTACTTC
CDR3aa: CASSLSAGLAGGETQYF

j_gene: TRBJ1-4
abundance: .
d_gene: .
v_gene: TRBV18
CDR3nt: TGTGCCAGCTCACCACGGCCAGGGAGAGAAGATGAAAAACTGTTTTTT
CDR3aa: CASSPRPGREDEKLFF

j_gene: TRBJ2-7
abundance: .
d_gene: .
v_gene: TRBV28
CDR3nt: TGTGCCAGCAGTTCGGGATACATCGGGGAGCAGTACTTC
CDR3aa: CASSSGYIGEQYF

j_gene: TRBJ2-7
abundance: .
d_gene: .
v_gene: TRBV5-1
CDR3nt: TGCGCCAGCAGCTCAGTTTCCGGGACTGCTTCCTACGAGCAGTACTTC
CDR3aa: CASSSVSGTASYEQYF

j_gene: TRBJ2-7
abundance: .
d_gene: TRBD2
v_gene: TRBV5-8
CDR3nt: TGTGCCAGCAGCTTGCGCTCGGGGGGCGAGCAGTACTTC
CDR3aa: CASSLRSGGEQYF

j_gene: TRBJ2-5
abundance: .
d_gene: .
v_gene: TRBV6-1
CDR3nt: TGTGCCAGCAGTGAAATCGGGATGGAGACCCAGTACTTC
CDR3aa: CASSEIGMETQYF

j_gene: TRBJ2-7
abundance: .
d_gene: .
v_gene: TRBV5-1
CDR3nt: TGCGCCAGCAGCCCGCAGGTATGGGGGGCGCAGGGGAACGAGCAGTACTTC
CDR3aa: CASSPQVWGAQGNEQYF

j_gene: TRBJ1-2
abundance: .
d_gene: TRBD1
v_gene: TRBV20-1
CDR3nt: TGCAGTGCTAGTGCACAGGGGAGCTATGGCTACACCTTC
CDR3aa: CSASAQGSYGYTF

j_gene: TRBJ2-2
abundance: few
d_gene: TRBD2
v_gene: TRBV6-5
CDR3nt: TGTGCCAGCAGTTACTCCTGGCGGGAGCTTGGCGGGGAGCTGTTTTTT
CDR3aa: CASSYSWRELGGELFF

j_gene: TRBJ2-5
abundance: once
d_gene: .
v_gene: TRBV11-3
CDR3nt: TGTGCCAGCACCCGGAGGACTCAAGAGACCCAGTACTTC
CDR3aa: CASTRRTQETQYF

j_gene: TRBJ2-1
abundance: .
d_gene: TRBD2
v_gene: TRBV25-1
CDR3nt: TGTGCCAGCAGTGAATGGGGGACTAGTAGCAATGAGCAGTTCTTC
CDR3aa: CASSEWGTSSNEQFF

j_gene: TRBJ2-7
abundance: few
d_gene: TRBD1
v_gene: TRBV5-1
CDR3nt: TGCGCCAGCAATTCCGGGACAGGGTCCGGTGAGCAGTACTTC
CDR3aa: CASNSGTGSGEQYF

j_gene: TRBJ2-5
abundance: .
d_gene: .
v_gene: TRBV7-2
CDR3nt: TGTGCCAGCAGCCTATTACTGGAGGCGGAGACCCAGTACTTC
CDR3aa: CASSLLLEAETQYF

j_gene: TRBJ1-1
abundance: .
d_gene: TRBD1
v_gene: TRBV5-1
CDR3nt: TGCGCCAGCAGCGCCCTACAGGGGGGTAACACTGAAGCTTTCTTT
CDR3aa: CASSALQGGNTEAFF